This entry lists 14 T cell receptor beta chains sequenced from one sample in a study of CD8+ T cells in alopecia areata. RNA extraction was followed by reverse transcription into cDNA, which acted as the sequencing template. Clones were read by immunoSEQ multiplex PCR, and TCRdb kept only the in-frame ones, dropping some. Of 200,000 or so clones in the sample, around 62% were seen once. Sample: CD4+ T cells sorted from blood, taken at week 0. These receptors were collected from a human donor with alopecia areata.

There are a few counts of this clone. V is TRBV29-1 and J is TRBJ2-1; 9 bases are shared with TRBD2. In germline, CDR1 is SQVTM, CDR2 ANQGSEA. Unmatched junction bases numbered 8, after V lost 3 bases and J lost 8 bases. The CDR3 runs 14 residues. As DNA, the CDR3 is TGCAGCGTTGAGATCCAGCGGGGGGACTATGAGCAGTTCTTC. It codes for CSVEIQRGDYEQFF.

Ten or more counts support this clone. This chain connects TRBV4-1 to TRBJ2-4; 8 bases map to TRBD1. V was clipped by 4 bases and J by 8 bases; unmatched bases: 4. CDR1 is MGHRA and CDR2 is YSYEKL in the germline V gene. The CDR3 contains 13 residues. CDR3 loop: CASSPRQGYIQYF. The CDR3 DNA is TGCGCCAGCAGCCCCCGACAGGGGTACATTCAGTACTTC.

CDR3 sequence: CAWNLLLAGIYEQYF. DNA of the CDR3: TGTGCCTGGAATCTACTGCTAGCGGGGATATACGAGCAGTACTTC. The gene calls are TRBV30 and TRBJ2-7, with 9 nucleotides matching TRBD2. Trimming cost V 4 bases and J 4 bases; bases outside gene matches: 11. This CDR3 is built from 15 residues. Germline assignment: CDR1 GTSNPN and CDR2 SVGIG (reference sequence).

The CDR3 here is CASSQDRAHGYTF. The CDR3 DNA is TGTGCCAGCAGTCAGGACAGGGCCCATGGCTACACCTTC. The chain employs TRBV14 and TRBJ1-2, with 8 bases fitting TRBD1. From germline, CDR1 is SGHDN and CDR2 FVKESK. This CDR3 region has 13 residues. After removal of 6 bases from V and 6 bases from J, the junction contained 6 bases not matched to a gene.

The rearrangement links TRBV11-1 to TRBJ1-1; no reliable D call. With 5 bases removed from V and 2 bases from J, the gap between germline ends came to 6 bases. The CDR3 has 12 amino acids. CDR1 SGHAT and CDR2 FQDESV come from the germline V gene (reference sequence). In DNA form, the CDR3 reads TGTGCCAGCAGCCCTTCTAACACTGAAGCTTTCTTT. As protein: CASSPSNTEAFF.

This chain connects TRBV9 to TRBJ2-2, with TRBD2 as a possible D gene (7 bases). The V end lost 4 bases, the J end lost 5 bases, and 12 bases lay between the germline ends. This CDR3 has 14 residues. Germline CDR1 SGDLS, CDR2 YYNGEE. CDR3 region: CASSPGGGTGELFF. In DNA, the CDR3 is TGTGCCAGCAGCCCGGGGGGCGGAACCGGGGAGCTGTTTTTT.

The V gene is TRBV29-1, the J gene TRBJ2-3, with TRBD1 matching over 8 bases. The CDR3 runs to 14 residues. The V segment lost 5 bases and the J segment 6 bases; nucleotides outside the gene matches: 10. Germline CDR1 and CDR2: SQVTM and ANQGSEA. DNA of the CDR3: TGCAGCGTTCGAATGTCCAGGGGGCTGGATACGCAGTATTTT. Translated: CSVRMSRGLDTQYF.

The V and J genes are TRBV30 and TRBJ2-7; 8 bases align to TRBD1. Germline V CDR1 and CDR2: GTSNPN, SVGIG (reference sequence). V lost 3 bases and J lost 0; bases outside the gene matches: 22. The CDR3 totals 20 residues. CDR3 DNA sequence: TGTGCCTGGAGCGTATGGGGAGGACAGGGAGCAACATACCGCTCCTACGAGCAGTACTTC. Its protein product is CAWSVWGGQGATYRSYEQYF. The complete variable domain, with remaining parts taken from reference TRBV30 and TRBJ2-7, reads SQTIHQWPATLVQPVGSPLSLECTVEGTSNPNLYWYRQAAGRGLQLLFYSVGIGQISSEVPQNLSASRPQDRQFILSSKKLLLSDSGFYLCAWSVWGGQGATYRSYEQYFGPGTRLTVT.

CDR3 sequence (DNA): TGCGCCAGCAGTGATAGCGGCACAGATACGCAGTATTTT. Amino acids: CASSDSGTDTQYF. The chain has TRBV5-1 and TRBJ2-3, with D perhaps TRBD2 (5 bases). The germline V gene has CDR1 SGHRS and CDR2 YFSETQ. This CDR3 is built from 13 residues. V lost 5 bases and J 1 base, leaving 8 bases between the germline ends.

In its sample, this clone was seen a few times. The chain is built from TRBV2 and TRBJ2-5; a possible D gene is TRBD1 (6 bases). V lost 8 bases and J lost 5, with 18 bases in between. The CDR3 spans 14 residues. Germline CDR1 SNHLY, CDR2 FYNNEI. CDR3 DNA: TGTGCCAGCGCCGGGACAAATGGTCGCGAGACCCAGTACTTC. Its protein product is CASAGTNGRETQYF.

V and J are TRBV29-1 and TRBJ2-5; weak D call: TRBD1 (5 bases). Germline V gene lookup returns CDR1 SQVTM and CDR2 ANQGSEA. The CDR3 has 14 residues. Trimming took off 6 bases at V and 4 bases at J, with 18 bases between the two ends. CDR3 residues: CSVATGFSGETQYF. CDR3 DNA: TGCAGCGTAGCAACAGGATTCTCTGGAGAGACCCAGTACTTC.

V is TRBV30 and J is TRBJ2-3, with 9 bases identical to TRBD2. The CDR3 is made up of 16 amino acids. The germline gives CDR1 GTSNPN, CDR2 SVGIG (reference sequence). V lost 0 bases to trimming and J lost 2 bases; unmatched junction nucleotides: 6. The CDR3: CAWSVAGGPITDTQYF. The CDR3 DNA follows: TGTGCCTGGAGTGTTGCGGGAGGGCCGATCACAGATACGCAGTATTTT.

This clone was observed a few times. This chain joins TRBV4-1 and TRBJ2-7, with D possibly being TRBD2 (6 bases). This CDR3 is 14 amino acids long. Trimming took 2 bases from V and 7 from J, leaving 15 bases between them. Germline V CDR1 and CDR2: MGHRA, YSYEKL. The CDR3 is CASSQSGLGEEQYF. The CDR3, as DNA: TGCGCCAGCAGCCAATCGGGACTGGGCGAGGAGCAGTACTTC.

This clone was found a few times. The chain couples TRBV5-1 to TRBJ2-7; 13 nucleotides align to TRBD2. The CDR3 consists of 16 residues. Looked up from germline, CDR1 is SGHRS and CDR2 is YFSETQ. V dropped 4 bases and J dropped 4; count of bases not matched to a gene: 8. CDR3: CASSLSGTSGTYEQYF. The CDR3 DNA is TGCGCCAGCAGCCTATCCGGGACTAGCGGGACATACGAGCAGTACTTC. Drawing the rest from reference TRBV5-1 and TRBJ2-7, the complete variable domain is KAGVTQTPRYLIKTRGQQVTLSCSPISGHRSVSWYQQTPGQGLQFLFEYFSETQRNKGNFPGRFSGRQFSNSRSEMNVSTLELGDSALYLCASSLSGTSGTYEQYFGPGTRLTVT.